This section outlines one T cell receptor beta chain sequence together with its context. What it binds is not known. The sample comes from a study of T cells expressing NK-cell markers. Study-wide results and caveats: There were several donors in whom these clonotypes also led the CD3+CD56-NKG2C+ fraction.

The cDNA for TCR beta came from 5'RACE template switching with UMIs. TCRdb derives one entry per CDR3 protein from the 5' RACE reads, leaving out DNA. Its table records 300,000 to 450,000 distinct CDR3 sequences. Germline V gives CDR1 KGHSY, CDR2 FQNENV. The CDR3 length is 14 residues. The material sequenced was blood T cells: a sorted CD56 or NKG2C T cell subset, CD4+ or CD8+ T cells, or bulk PBMC T cells (not recorded which). This TCR was sampled from a man aged 18-75 years in good health. The chain links TRBV16 to TRBJ1-4. CDR3 protein: CASSPWVPNEKLFF. Using reference TRBV16 and TRBJ1-4 for the parts outside the CDR3, the full variable domain is GEEVAQTPKHLVRGEGQKAKLYCAPIKGHSYVFWYQQVLKNEFKFLISFQNENVFDETGMPKERFSAKCLPNSPCSLEIQATKLEDSAVYFCASSPWVPNEKLFFGSGTQLSVL.